One and the same sample provided the 9 T cell receptor beta chains below, sequenced in a study of blood T cell repertoires in COVID-19. Some clones are missing from TCRdb's copy, which holds only in-frame ones; the method was immunoSEQ multiplex PCR. The table lists under 250,000 clones, roughly 82% of them singletons. Material for sequencing was peripheral blood. These receptors originate from a woman between 40 and 50 years old with acute or convalescent COVID-19.

The CDR3 coding sequence is TGTGCCAGCAGCTTTACAGGGGGCATGGGGACAGATACGCAGTATTTT. Its protein product is CASSFTGGMGTDTQYF. The V gene is TRBV11-1, the J gene TRBJ2-3, with 9 bases identical to TRBD1. There are 16 residues in the CDR3. With V trimmed by 3 bases and J by 3 bases, 7 bases remained unmatched. Germline CDR1 SGHAT, CDR2 FQDESV (reference sequence).

The CDR3 DNA reads TGTGCCAGCAGTCCCATACAGGGAAGAGCTGAAAAACTGTTTTTT. Its protein product is CASSPIQGRAEKLFF. V is TRBV27 and J is TRBJ1-4, with a weak D call TRBD1 (6 bases). This CDR3 comprises 15 residues. Trimming cost V 5 bases and J 7 bases, with 17 bases left between them. The germline CDR1 and CDR2 sequences are MNHEY and SMNVEV (reference sequence).

V usage is TRBV6-5 and J usage is TRBJ2-7; 12 nucleotides align to TRBD2. Germline CDR1 and CDR2: MNHEY and SVGAGI. The CDR3 loop spans 14 amino acids. Losses at the gene ends were 7 bases for V and 3 bases for J; bases not matched to a gene: 4. CDR3 DNA sequence: TGTGCCAGCACTAAACTAGCGGGGGGCTACGAGCAGTACTTC. Translated: CASTKLAGGYEQYF.

The chain uses TRBV5-4 and TRBJ1-1, with a possible D match to TRBD1 (6 bases). Germline loops: CDR1 SGHNT, CDR2 YYREEE (reference sequence). Trimming cost V 2 bases and J 0 bases, with 8 bases left between them. The CDR3 has 14 residues. CDR3: CASSLTGMNTEAFF. The CDR3 DNA is TGTGCCAGCAGCTTAACAGGGATGAACACTGAAGCTTTCTTT.

The CDR3 DNA reads TGTGCCAGCAGTTACGCGGGATTTGGCTACACCTTC. Translation gives CASSYAGFGYTF. V gene TRBV6-2 or TRBV6-3 combines with J gene TRBJ1-2; no definite D call. Germline-derived CDR1 and CDR2 are MNHEY and SVGEGT. Trimming shortened V by 2 bases and J by 7 bases, and 8 bases separated the two germline ends. The CDR3 is 12 amino acids.

The CDR3 DNA reads TGTGCCAGCAGCGAGTTCAGGGGGCAAGCTTTCTTT. This translates into CASSEFRGQAFF. The chain couples TRBV9 to TRBJ1-1; 8 bases fit TRBD1. Germline loops: CDR1 SGDLS, CDR2 YYNGEE. This CDR3 region has 12 residues. Germline trimming cut 3 bases from V and 9 bases from J; bases unmatched to any gene: 4.

This chain connects TRBV15 to TRBJ1-4; no firm D call. CDR1 is LNHNV and CDR2 is YYDKDF in the germline V gene (reference sequence). V was shortened by 1 base and J by 8 bases, with 5 bases between the two germline ends. The CDR3 has 12 amino acids. DNA of the CDR3: TGTGCCACCAGCAGAGTCCAGGAAAAACTGTTTTTT. Translation: CATSRVQEKLFF.

The rearrangement uses TRBV7-3 and TRBJ2-2; 7 bases agree with TRBD1. The CDR3 is made up of 16 amino acids. CDR1 and CDR2 from the germline V gene are SGHTA and FQGTGA. V lost 3 bases to trimming and J lost 2 bases; unmatched junction nucleotides: 6. CDR3 coding DNA: TGTGCCAGCAGCTTTAAGGGACAGACCAACACCGGGGAGCTGTTTTTT. It encodes CASSFKGQTNTGELFF.

Notes on this clone: Other DNA sequences within the sample encode an identical CDR3. The chain has TRBV6-5 and TRBJ1-1; 7 nucleotides align to TRBD1. The CDR3 is 13 amino acids. Germline CDR1 and CDR2: MNHEY and SVGAGI. V shed 9 bases and J 0 bases; nucleotides not matched to a gene: 4. The CDR3 DNA is TGTGCCAGTAGACAGGGTTTGAACACTGAAGCTTTCTTT. Its translation is CASRQGLNTEAFF.